These T cell receptor beta chains were read from a single sample in a study of blood T cell repertoires in COVID-19. Sequencing used immunoSEQ multiplex PCR; TCRdb keeps in-frame clones, though not all of them. Of about 150,000 clones in the sample, almost 80% were seen once. The specimen sequenced was peripheral blood. The receptors stem from a man aged 45 to 65 with active or convalescent COVID-19. CDR3s leave out the opening cysteine and the closing phenylalanine or tryptophan.

j_call v_call cdr3_aa
TRBJ2-3 TRBV27 ASSLRGDTQY
TRBJ1-1 TRBV9 ASSAGGEVGEAF
TRBJ1-6 TRBV29-1 SVASEGGSPLH
TRBJ2-3 TRBV18 ASSPPGQSTDTQY
TRBJ1-2 TRBV27 ASSPIGADYGYT
TRBJ2-2 TRBV5-1 ASSLDTGFGGELF
TRBJ2-5 TRBV6-2/TRBV6-3 ASSYGLQETQY
TRBJ2-3 TRBV11-1 ASNTQGAGDTQY
TRBJ2-2 TRBV7-3 ASSQYRTGRSGELF
TRBJ2-5 TRBV10-1 ASSLGETQY
TRBJ1-2 TRBV11-2 ASSPEGVNYGYT
TRBJ2-1 TRBV4-1 ASRPLLAGPHNEQF
TRBJ2-7 TRBV28 ASSFGSSYEQY
TRBJ1-1 TRBV4-2 ASSQDLNVAF
TRBJ1-2 TRBV18 ASSPQAGTGMYGYT
TRBJ1-1 TRBV6-5 ASSSRQRMNTEAF
TRBJ2-7 TRBV3-1/TRBV3-2 ASSPRRGGTLAGVVHEQY
TRBJ1-6 TRBV9 ASSVAGQGAGNSPLH